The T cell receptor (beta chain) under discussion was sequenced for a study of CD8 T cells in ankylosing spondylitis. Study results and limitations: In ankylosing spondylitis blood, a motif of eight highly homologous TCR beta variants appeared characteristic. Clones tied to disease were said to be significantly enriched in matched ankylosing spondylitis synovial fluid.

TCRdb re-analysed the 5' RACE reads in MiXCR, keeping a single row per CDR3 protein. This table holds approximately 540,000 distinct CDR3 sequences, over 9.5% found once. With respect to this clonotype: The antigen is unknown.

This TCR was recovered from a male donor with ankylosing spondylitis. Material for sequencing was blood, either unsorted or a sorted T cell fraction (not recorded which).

CDR3 residues: CATSRGEGAYEQYV. The CDR3 DNA sequence: TGTGCCACCAGCAGGGGGGAGGGGGCCTACGAGCAGTACGTC. V usage is TRBV15 and J usage is TRBJ2-7; D is possibly TRBD2 (7 bases). The CDR3 is 14 residues long. Trimming removed 3 bases from V and 2 bases from J, with 11 bases in between. Germline CDR1 LNHNV, CDR2 YYDKDF (reference sequence).